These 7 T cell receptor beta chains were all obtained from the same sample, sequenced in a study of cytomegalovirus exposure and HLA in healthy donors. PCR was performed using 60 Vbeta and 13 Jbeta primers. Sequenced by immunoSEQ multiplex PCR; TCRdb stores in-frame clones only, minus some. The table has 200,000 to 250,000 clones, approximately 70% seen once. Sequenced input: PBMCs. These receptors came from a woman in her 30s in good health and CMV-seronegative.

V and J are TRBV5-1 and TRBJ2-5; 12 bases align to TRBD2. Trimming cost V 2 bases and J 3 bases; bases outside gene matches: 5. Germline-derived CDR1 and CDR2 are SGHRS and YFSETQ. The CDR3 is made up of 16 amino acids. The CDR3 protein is CASSFLAGGIEETQYF. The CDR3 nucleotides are TGCGCCAGCAGCTTCCTAGCGGGAGGGATAGAAGAGACCCAGTACTTC.

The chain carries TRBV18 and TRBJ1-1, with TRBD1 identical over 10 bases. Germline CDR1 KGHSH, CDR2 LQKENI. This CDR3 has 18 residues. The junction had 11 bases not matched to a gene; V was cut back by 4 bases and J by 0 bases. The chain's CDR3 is CASSLATLTGGLNTEAFF. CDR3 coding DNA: TGTGCCAGCTCACTCGCGACGTTGACAGGGGGCTTGAACACTGAAGCTTTCTTT.

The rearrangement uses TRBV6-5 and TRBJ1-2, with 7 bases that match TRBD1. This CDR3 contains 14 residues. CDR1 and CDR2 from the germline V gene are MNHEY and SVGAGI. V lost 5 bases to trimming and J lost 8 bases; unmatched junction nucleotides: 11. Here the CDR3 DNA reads TGTGCCAGCAGTGACACCGACAGGGCCGCCGGCTACACCTTC. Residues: CASSDTDRAAGYTF.

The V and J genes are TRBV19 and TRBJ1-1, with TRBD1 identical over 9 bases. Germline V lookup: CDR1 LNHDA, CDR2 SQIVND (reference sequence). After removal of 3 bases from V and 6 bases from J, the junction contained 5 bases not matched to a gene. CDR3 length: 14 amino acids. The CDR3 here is CASSIWTGDSEAFF. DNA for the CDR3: TGTGCCAGTAGTATTTGGACAGGGGATTCTGAAGCTTTCTTT.

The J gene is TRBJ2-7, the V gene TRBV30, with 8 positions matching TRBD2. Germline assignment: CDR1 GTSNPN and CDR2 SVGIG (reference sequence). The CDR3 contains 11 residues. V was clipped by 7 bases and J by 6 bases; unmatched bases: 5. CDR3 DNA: TGTGCCTCCTATCGGGGGGGCGAGCAGTACTTC. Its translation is CASYRGGEQYF.

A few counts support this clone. The DNA of the CDR3 is TGTGCCATCAGCCCGGGACAGGGTTCCTACGAGCAGTACTTC. This codes for CAISPGQGSYEQYF. The rearrangement joins TRBV10-3 to TRBJ2-7; 9 bases agree with TRBD1. Trimming at V came to 6 bases and at J to 1 base, leaving 4 bases not matched to a gene. The CDR3 length is 14 residues. Per the germline V gene, CDR1 is ENHRY and CDR2 is SYGVKD.

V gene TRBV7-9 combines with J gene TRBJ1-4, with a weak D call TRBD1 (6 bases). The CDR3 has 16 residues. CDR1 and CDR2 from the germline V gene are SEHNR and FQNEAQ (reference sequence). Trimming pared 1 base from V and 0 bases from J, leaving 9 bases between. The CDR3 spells CASSLGTAATNEKLFF. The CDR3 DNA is TGTGCCAGCAGCTTAGGGACAGCTGCAACTAATGAAAAACTGTTTTTT.